This is a list of T cell receptor beta chains from one sample in a study of blood T cell repertoires in COVID-19. Measured with immunoSEQ multiplex PCR; TCRdb has only the in-frame clones, and not every one. The sample consists of approximately 36,000 clones, approximately 74% of them appearing once. The material sequenced was peripheral blood. These TCRs come from a man between 65 and 85 years old with COVID-19, enrolled during active disease. Each CDR3 is given with its conserved first and last residue. The D gene is left open where the match is weak. Not every row has a clone size; where given, it reads once, few, many or a size class.

>17|.|TRBD2|TRBJ2-5|TRBV5-1
CASSLAPTAGLRETQYF
TGCGCCAGCAGCTTGGCCCCGACAGCGGGGCTCCGTGAGACCCAGTACTTC
>12|.|.|TRBJ1-2|TRBV9
CASSVGGYGYTF
TGTGCCAGCAGCGTGGGGGGATATGGCTACACCTTC
>15|.|.|TRBJ2-3|TRBV4-1
CASSPGRPHTDTQYF
TGCGCCAGCAGCCCAGGGAGGCCCCACACAGATACGCAGTATTTT
>13|once|.|TRBJ2-1|TRBV12-3/TRBV12-4
CASIGRENNEQFF
TGTGCCAGCATAGGGCGGGAAAACAATGAGCAGTTCTTC
>18|few|TRBD2|TRBJ2-2|TRBV13
CASRRSTGTSFYPGELFF
TGTGCCAGCAGAAGAAGCACCGGGACTAGTTTTTATCCCGGGGAGCTGTTTTTT
>15|few|.|TRBJ2-7|TRBV5-6
CASSLNTGIPYEQYF
TGTGCCAGCAGCTTAAACACAGGGATCCCCTACGAGCAGTACTTC
>16|.|.|TRBJ1-3|TRBV11-2
CASSLGQPFSGNTIYF
TGTGCCAGCAGCCTCGGACAGCCTTTCTCTGGAAACACCATATATTTT
>14|.|.|TRBJ2-7|TRBV7-8
CASSPAGTTYEQYF
TGTGCCAGCAGCCCAGCCGGGACAACCTACGAGCAGTACTTC
>19|few|TRBD2|TRBJ2-7|TRBV19
CASSPVQAGVLRYSYEQYF
TGTGCCAGTAGTCCAGTTCAAGCGGGAGTCCTGCGGTACTCCTACGAGCAGTACTTC
>14|.|.|TRBJ2-2|TRBV29-1
CSVGQRLNTGELFF
TGCAGCGTCGGACAACGCCTAAACACCGGGGAGCTGTTTTTT
>19|.|.|TRBJ1-4|TRBV27
CASNPSRPLPRATNEKLFF
TGTGCCAGCAACCCCTCCAGGCCCCTTCCGAGGGCAACTAATGAAAAACTGTTTTTT
>16|.|.|TRBJ2-3|TRBV7-2
CASSPLHLYPTDTQYF
TGTGCCAGCAGCCCCCTCCACTTATACCCCACAGATACGCAGTATTTT
>15|.|TRBD1|TRBJ2-1|TRBV19
CASLTRGGGRNEQFF
TGTGCCAGTCTTACCCGAGGGGGCGGACGCAATGAGCAGTTCTTC
>13|.|.|TRBJ1-2|TRBV24-1
CATSGGYRAGYTF
TGTGCCACCAGTGGGGGGTACAGGGCTGGCTACACCTTC
>14|few|TRBD2|TRBJ2-1|TRBV5-6
CASSFGGGANEQFF
TGTGCCAGCAGCTTTGGCGGGGGGGCGAATGAGCAGTTCTTC
>14|.|.|TRBJ1-5|TRBV30
CAWSGGLAGKPQHF
TGTGCCTGGAGTGGGGGACTAGCAGGAAAGCCCCAGCATTTT
>16|.|TRBD2|TRBJ2-7|TRBV7-8
CASSHKLASGGYEQYF
TGTGCCAGCAGCCACAAGCTAGCAAGCGGGGGCTACGAGCAGTACTTC
>17|.|.|TRBJ1-1|TRBV25-1
CASSESKIGQPNTEAFF
TGTGCCAGCAGTGAATCGAAGATCGGACAGCCGAACACTGAAGCTTTCTTT
>15|.|TRBD2|TRBJ2-2|TRBV28
CASTPGLAGAGELFF
TGTGCCAGCACCCCGGGACTAGCGGGTGCCGGGGAGCTGTTTTTT
>15|few|TRBD1|TRBJ1-5|TRBV3-1/TRBV3-2
CASSQGTGGNQPQHF
TGTGCCAGCAGCCAAGGGACAGGGGGCAATCAGCCCCAGCATTTT
>15|.|TRBD1|TRBJ2-7|TRBV5-1
CASSAPGTGTVEQYF
TGCGCCAGCAGCGCCCCCGGGACAGGGACCGTCGAGCAGTACTTC
>17|.|.|TRBJ1-5|TRBV12-2
CASRLHRDTWANQPQHF
TGTGCAAGTCGTTTGCACCGGGACACCTGGGCCAATCAGCCCCAGCATTTT
>12|.|.|TRBJ2-3|TRBV7-3
CASSSYLDTQYF
TGTGCCAGCAGCTCCTATTTAGATACGCAGTATTTT
>12|.|.|TRBJ2-7|TRBV10-3
CAIRGLTYEQYF
TGTGCCATCAGGGGGCTAACCTACGAGCAGTACTTC
>13|.|TRBD1|TRBJ2-1|TRBV25-1
CASTSLDRGLQFF
TGTGCCAGCACCTCACTTGATAGGGGGCTTCAGTTCTTC
>14|.|TRBD1|TRBJ2-3|TRBV11-2
CASSRDSPTDTQYF
TGTGCCAGCAGCCGGGACAGTCCCACAGATACGCAGTATTTT
>15|once|TRBD1|TRBJ1-4|TRBV2
CASSPSRQGGEKLFF
TGTGCCAGCAGTCCATCCCGACAGGGTGGAGAAAAACTGTTTTTT
>13|.|TRBD1|TRBJ1-5|TRBV19
CATGTGSGQPQHF
TGTGCCACCGGGACAGGGTCCGGCCAGCCCCAGCATTTT
>15|.|.|TRBJ2-3|TRBV19
CASKLGGQHTDTQYF
TGTGCCAGTAAGTTGGGGGGACAGCACACAGATACGCAGTATTTT
>13|.|TRBD2|TRBJ2-7|TRBV5-1
CASKRAGGYEQYF
TGCGCCAGCAAGAGGGCGGGAGGGTACGAGCAGTACTTC
>14|.|.|TRBJ1-1|TRBV18
CASSLKTDSPEAFF
TGTGCCAGCTCACTCAAGACGGATAGCCCTGAAGCTTTCTTT
>16|few|TRBD1|TRBJ2-6|TRBV10-3
CAIRTGGESGANVLTF
TGTGCCATCAGGACAGGGGGGGAGTCTGGGGCCAACGTCCTGACTTTC
>15|.|.|TRBJ1-6|TRBV19
CASSGQYSYNSPLHF
TGTGCCAGTAGTGGACAGTACTCCTATAATTCACCCCTCCACTTT
>15|few|.|TRBJ1-2|TRBV19
CASSTGGASSYGYTF
TGTGCCAGTAGCACCGGAGGGGCTTCCAGCTATGGCTACACCTTC
>14|.|TRBD1|TRBJ2-1|TRBV25-1
CASSERGRGNEQFF
TGTGCCAGCAGTGAGAGGGGGCGAGGCAATGAGCAGTTCTTC
>17|.|.|TRBJ1-5|TRBV5-5
CASSLASGAYSNQPQHF
TGTGCCAGCAGCTTGGCCTCGGGAGCTTATAGCAATCAGCCCCAGCATTTT
>15|once|TRBD1|TRBJ1-2|TRBV18
CASSPRTGENYGYTF
TGTGCCAGCTCACCGAGGACAGGGGAAAACTATGGCTACACCTTC
>15|.|.|TRBJ1-1|TRBV6-4
CASSEWPHMNTEAFF
TGTGCCAGCAGTGAGTGGCCCCACATGAACACTGAAGCTTTCTTT
>14|.|.|TRBJ2-7|TRBV5-1
CASSPQGTPYEQYF
TGCGCCAGCAGTCCTCAGGGAACCCCCTACGAGCAGTACTTC
>9|large|.|TRBJ2-3|TRBV20-1
CSARLQGYF
TGCAGTGCTAGGCTACAGGGTTATTTT
>16|.|TRBD2|TRBJ2-3|TRBV5-1
CASSLQGASGTDTQYF
TGCGCCAGCAGCTTACAGGGTGCTAGCGGGACAGATACGCAGTATTTT
>12|.|.|TRBJ2-7|TRBV6-6
CASSLLVSEQYF
TGTGCCAGCAGTTTACTAGTGAGCGAGCAGTACTTC
>12|few|.|TRBJ1-2|TRBV29-1
CSVEDLGGGYTF
TGCAGCGTTGAAGATCTCGGGGGAGGCTACACCTTC
>13|.|.|TRBJ1-4|TRBV12-3/TRBV12-4
CASREQGYEKLFF
TGTGCCAGCAGGGAACAGGGATATGAAAAACTGTTTTTT
>11|.|.|TRBJ2-3|TRBV20-1
CSATFQDTQYF
TGCAGTGCTACCTTTCAGGATACGCAGTATTTT
>15|.|.|TRBJ1-5|TRBV5-8
CASSLWGLGGGPQHF
TGTGCCAGCAGCTTATGGGGATTGGGAGGAGGGCCCCAGCATTTT
>13|few|TRBD1|TRBJ1-2|TRBV3-1/TRBV3-2
CASSRGTVYGYTF
TGTGCCAGCAGTCGCGGGACAGTCTATGGCTACACCTTC
>16|.|.|TRBJ2-3|TRBV15
CATSRGGGDYTDTQYF
TGTGCCACCAGCAGAGGTGGCGGGGATTACACAGATACGCAGTATTTT